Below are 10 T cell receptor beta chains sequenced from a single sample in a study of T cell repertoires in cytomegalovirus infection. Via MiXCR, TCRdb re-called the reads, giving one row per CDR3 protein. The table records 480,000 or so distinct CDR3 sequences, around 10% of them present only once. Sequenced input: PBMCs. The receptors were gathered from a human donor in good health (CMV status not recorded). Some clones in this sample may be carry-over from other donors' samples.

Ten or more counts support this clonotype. CDR3 bases: TGTGCCAGCAGCTTAGCGTCCCCCCAATCCCTAGGTTCACCCCTCCACTTT. Translating it yields CASSLASPQSLGSPLHF. The chain carries TRBV7-6 and TRBJ1-6, with D hard to call. V was pared by 0 bases and J by 9 bases, with 18 bases between. The CDR3 runs 17 residues. Germline values: CDR1 SGHVS, CDR2 FNYEAQ.

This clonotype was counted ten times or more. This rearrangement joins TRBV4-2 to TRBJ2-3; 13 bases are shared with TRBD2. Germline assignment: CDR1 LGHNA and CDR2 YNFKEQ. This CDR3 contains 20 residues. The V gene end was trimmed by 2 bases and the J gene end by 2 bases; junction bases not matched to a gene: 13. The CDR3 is CASSQKRRTSGRGVTDTQYF. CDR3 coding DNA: TGTGCCAGCAGCCAAAAAAGAAGAACTAGCGGGAGGGGAGTCACAGATACGCAGTATTTT.

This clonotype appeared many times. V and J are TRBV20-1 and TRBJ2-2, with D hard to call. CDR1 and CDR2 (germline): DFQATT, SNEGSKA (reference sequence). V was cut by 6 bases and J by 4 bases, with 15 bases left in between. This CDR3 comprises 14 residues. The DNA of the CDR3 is TGCAGTGCCACCTCGGGTACCGGCACCGGGGAGCTGTTTTTT. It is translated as CSATSGTGTGELFF.

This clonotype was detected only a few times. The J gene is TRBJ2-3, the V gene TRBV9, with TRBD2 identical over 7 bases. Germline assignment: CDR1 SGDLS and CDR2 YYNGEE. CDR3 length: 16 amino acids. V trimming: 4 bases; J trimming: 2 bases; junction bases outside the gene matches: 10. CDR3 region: CASSPPGGEITDTQYF. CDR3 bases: TGTGCCAGCAGCCCTCCTGGGGGGGAGATCACAGATACGCAGTATTTT. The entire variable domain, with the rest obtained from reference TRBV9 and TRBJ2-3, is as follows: DSGVTQTPKHLITATGQRVTLRCSPRSGDLSVYWYQQSLDQGLQFLIQYYNGEERAKGNILERFSAQQFPDLHSELNLSSLELGDSALYFCASSPPGGEITDTQYFGPGTRLTVL.

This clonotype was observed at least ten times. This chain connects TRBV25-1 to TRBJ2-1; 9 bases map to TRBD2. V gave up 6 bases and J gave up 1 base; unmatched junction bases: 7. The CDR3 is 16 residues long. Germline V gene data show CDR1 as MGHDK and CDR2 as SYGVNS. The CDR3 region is CASRGLASRSYNEQFF. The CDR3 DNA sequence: TGTGCCAGCAGAGGACTAGCGTCAAGGTCCTACAATGAGCAGTTCTTC.

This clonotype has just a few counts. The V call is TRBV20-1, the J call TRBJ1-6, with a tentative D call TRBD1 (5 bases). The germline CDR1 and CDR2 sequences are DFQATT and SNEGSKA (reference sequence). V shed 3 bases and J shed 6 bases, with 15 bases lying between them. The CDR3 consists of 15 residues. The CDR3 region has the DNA TGCAGTGCTAGTACGGCAGGGCGGGGTAATTCACCCCTCCACTTT. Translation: CSASTAGRGNSPLHF.

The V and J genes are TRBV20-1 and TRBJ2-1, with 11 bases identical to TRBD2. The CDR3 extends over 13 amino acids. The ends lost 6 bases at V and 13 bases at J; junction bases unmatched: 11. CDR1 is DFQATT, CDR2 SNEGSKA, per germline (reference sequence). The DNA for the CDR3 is TGCAGTGCCGAGAGGTTTAGCGGGAGGGTTCAGTTCTTC. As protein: CSAERFSGRVQFF.

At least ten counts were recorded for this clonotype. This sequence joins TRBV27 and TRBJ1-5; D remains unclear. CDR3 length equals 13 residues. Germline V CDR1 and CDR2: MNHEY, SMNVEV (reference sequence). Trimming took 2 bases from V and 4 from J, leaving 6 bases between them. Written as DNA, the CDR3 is TGTGCCAGCAGTTTAAAAGGTAATCAGCCCCAGCATTTT. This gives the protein CASSLKGNQPQHF.

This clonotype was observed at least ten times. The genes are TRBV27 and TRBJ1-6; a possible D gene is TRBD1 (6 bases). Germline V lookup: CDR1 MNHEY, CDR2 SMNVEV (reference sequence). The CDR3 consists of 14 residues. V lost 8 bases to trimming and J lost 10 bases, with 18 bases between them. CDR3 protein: CASGKGGVGSPLHF. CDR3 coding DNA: TGTGCCAGCGGGAAAGGGGGTGTCGGCTCACCCCTCCACTTT.

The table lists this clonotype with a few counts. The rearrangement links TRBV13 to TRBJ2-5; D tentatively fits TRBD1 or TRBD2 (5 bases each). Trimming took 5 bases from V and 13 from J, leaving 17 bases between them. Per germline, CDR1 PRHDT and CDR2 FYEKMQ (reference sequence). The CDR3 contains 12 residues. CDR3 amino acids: CASSAGTKPPYF. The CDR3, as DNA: TGTGCCAGCAGCGCCGGGACCAAACCCCCGTACTTC.